Below, 2 T cell receptor beta chains from the same sample are listed, as sequenced in a study of T cells after yellow fever vaccination. TCRdb fed the 5' RACE reads into MiXCR, producing one record per CDR3 protein. Of a few hundred thousand distinct CDR3 sequences in the sample, around 7.3% were seen once. The material was PBMCs, obtained approximately 40 days after the first yellow fever vaccination. Receptor source: a man aged 18 to 30 who received the YFV17D yellow fever vaccine.

A word on this clonotype: Mismatch with germline at one junction end may stem from a read error. This chain connects TRBV5-1 to TRBJ2-3, with 12 positions matching TRBD2. Germline CDR1 reads SGHRS; CDR2 reads YFSETQ. The length of the CDR3 is 16 residues. The CDR3 DNA is TGCGCCAGCGGCTTACTAGCGGGGGGCCTCACAGATACGCAGTATTTT. Translation gives CASGLLAGGLTDTQYF.

The table lists this clonotype with many counts. The rearrangement uses TRBV10-3 and TRBJ2-3, with 8 bases fitting TRBD2. Germline lookup yields CDR1 ENHRY and CDR2 SYGVKD. With 6 bases clipped from V and 5 bases from J, the junction kept 25 bases outside the gene matches. CDR3 length: 20 residues. The CDR3 region is CAISYWTMAGGGQTGDTQYF. CDR3 in DNA: TGTGCCATCAGCTACTGGACTATGGCGGGGGGCGGTCAGACCGGAGATACGCAGTATTTT.